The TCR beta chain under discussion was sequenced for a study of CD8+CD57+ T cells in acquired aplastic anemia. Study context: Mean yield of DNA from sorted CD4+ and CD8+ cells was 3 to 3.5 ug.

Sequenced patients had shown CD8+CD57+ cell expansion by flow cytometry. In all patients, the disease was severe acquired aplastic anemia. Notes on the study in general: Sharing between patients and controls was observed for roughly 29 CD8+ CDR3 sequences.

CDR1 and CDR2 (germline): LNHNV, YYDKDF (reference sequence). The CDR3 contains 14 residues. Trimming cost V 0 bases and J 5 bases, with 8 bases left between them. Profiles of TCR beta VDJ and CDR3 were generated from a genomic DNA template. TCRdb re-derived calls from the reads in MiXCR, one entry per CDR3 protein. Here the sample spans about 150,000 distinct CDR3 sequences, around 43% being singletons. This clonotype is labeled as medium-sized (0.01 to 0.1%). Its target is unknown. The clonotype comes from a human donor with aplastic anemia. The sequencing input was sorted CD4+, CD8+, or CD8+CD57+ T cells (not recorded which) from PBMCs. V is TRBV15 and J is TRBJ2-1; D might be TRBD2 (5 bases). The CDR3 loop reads CATSRDGGNNEQFF. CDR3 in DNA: TGTGCCACCAGCAGAGATGGAGGAAACAATGAGCAGTTCTTC.